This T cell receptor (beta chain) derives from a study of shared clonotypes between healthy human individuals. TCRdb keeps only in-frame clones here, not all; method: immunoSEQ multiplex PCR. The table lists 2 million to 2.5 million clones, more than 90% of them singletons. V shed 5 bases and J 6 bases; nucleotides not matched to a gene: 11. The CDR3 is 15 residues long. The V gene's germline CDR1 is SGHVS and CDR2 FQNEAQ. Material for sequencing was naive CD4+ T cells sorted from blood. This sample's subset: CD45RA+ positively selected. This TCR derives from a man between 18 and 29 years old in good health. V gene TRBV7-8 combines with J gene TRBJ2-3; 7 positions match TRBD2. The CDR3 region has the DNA TGTGCCAGCAGCCCCGTGGGGGGGACGGTGGATACGCAGTATTTT. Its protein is CASSPVGGTVDTQYF.